A single sample is the source of the 5 T cell receptor beta chains below, sequenced in a study of blood T cell repertoires in COVID-19. The table came from immunoSEQ multiplex PCR; TCRdb's copy has only in-frame clones and leaves some out. The table lists around 330,000 clones, roughly 90% of them singletons. Sequenced: PBMCs or T cells enriched from blood (not recorded which). Receptors were obtained from a man in his 60s who had recovered from COVID-19.

The chain's CDR3 is CASSLSDRDTDIQYF. As DNA, the CDR3 is TGTGCCAGCAGTTTATCTGACAGGGACACGGACATTCAGTACTTC. The chain couples TRBV27 to TRBJ2-4; 7 bases match TRBD1. The CDR3 consists of 15 residues. J lost 8 bases, V lost 0 bases, and 7 bases had no gene match. CDR1 MNHEY and CDR2 SMNVEV come from the germline V gene (reference sequence).

The sample holds one count of this clone. The rearrangement links TRBV5-8 to TRBJ1-2; TRBD1 aligns across 9 bases. V gave up 9 bases and J gave up 8 bases; unmatched junction bases: 5. CDR3 size: 11 residues. CDR1 and CDR2 from the germline V gene are SGHTS and YDEGEE. The DNA for the CDR3 is TGTGCCACAGGGACAGGGCTGGGCTACACCTTC. As protein: CATGTGLGYTF. Using reference TRBV5-8 and TRBJ1-2 for the parts outside the CDR3, the full variable domain is EAGVTQSPTHLIKTRGQQATLRCSPISGHTSVYWYQQALGLGLQFLLWYDEGEERNRGNFPPRFSGRQFPNYSSELNVNALELEDSALYLCATGTGLGYTFGSGTRLTVV.

CDR3 sequence: CSVLTNGFYGYTF. The CDR3 DNA is TGCAGCGTTCTTACAAACGGGTTCTATGGCTACACCTTC. The chain is built from TRBV29-1 and TRBJ1-2; no definite D call. V lost 5 bases and J 4 bases, leaving 14 bases between the germline ends. Looked up from germline, CDR1 is SQVTM and CDR2 is ANQGSEA. This CDR3 comprises 13 residues.

V and J are TRBV5-1 and TRBJ2-1; 8 bases line up with TRBD1. CDR3 length: 17 residues. The germline V gene encodes CDR1 SGHRS and CDR2 YFSETQ. The V and J ends lost 0 bases and 0 bases, in that order; junction bases with no gene match: 5. The CDR3 coding sequence is TGCGCCAGCAGCTTGGAGCAGGGGGCGAGCTCCTACAATGAGCAGTTCTTC. Translation: CASSLEQGASSYNEQFF.

This clone was seen a single time. The CDR3 protein is CASKQGNYGYTF. The CDR3 DNA follows: TGTGCCAGCAAACAGGGAAACTATGGCTACACCTTC. The chain joins TRBV6-5 to TRBJ1-2; TRBD1 is a possible D gene (6 bases). CDR1 is MNHEY and CDR2 is SVGAGI in the germline V gene. Trimming took 7 bases from V and 2 from J, leaving 8 bases between them. The CDR3 covers 12 residues.